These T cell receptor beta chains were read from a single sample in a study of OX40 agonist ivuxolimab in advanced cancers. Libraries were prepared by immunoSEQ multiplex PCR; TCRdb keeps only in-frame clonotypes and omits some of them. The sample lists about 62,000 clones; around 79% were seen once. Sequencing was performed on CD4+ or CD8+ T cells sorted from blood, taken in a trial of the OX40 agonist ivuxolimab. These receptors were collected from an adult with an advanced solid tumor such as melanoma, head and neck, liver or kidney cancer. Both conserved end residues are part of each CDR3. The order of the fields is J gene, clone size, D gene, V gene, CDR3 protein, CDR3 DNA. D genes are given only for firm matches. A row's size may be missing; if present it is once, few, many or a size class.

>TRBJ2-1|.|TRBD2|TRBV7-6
CASSQGLAGGLYNEQFF
TGTGCCAGCAGCCAGGGACTAGCGGGGGGGCTCTACAATGAGCAGTTCTTC
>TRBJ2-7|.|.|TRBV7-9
CASSSTSRYEQYF
TGTGCCAGCAGCTCGACTAGTAGATACGAGCAGTACTTC
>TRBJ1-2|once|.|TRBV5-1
CASSLEQGGVFYGYTF
TGCGCCAGCAGCTTGGAACAGGGCGGTGTGTTTTATGGCTACACCTTC
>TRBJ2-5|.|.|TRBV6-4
CAISESSFVGSGETQYF
TGTGCCATCAGTGAGTCTTCGTTTGTGGGATCGGGAGAGACCCAGTACTTC
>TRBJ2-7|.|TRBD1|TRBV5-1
CASSLLDRGPSYEQYF
TGCGCCAGCAGCTTGTTGGACAGGGGGCCCTCCTACGAGCAGTACTTC
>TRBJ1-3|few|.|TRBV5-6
CASSFPQSSQGNTIYF
TGTGCCAGCAGCTTTCCACAGTCGTCTCAAGGAAACACCATATATTTT
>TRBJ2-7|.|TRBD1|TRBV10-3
CAISELNPGQGATSLSYEQYF
TGTGCCATCAGTGAGTTGAACCCGGGACAGGGGGCGACTAGTCTATCATACGAGCAGTACTTC
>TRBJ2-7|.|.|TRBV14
CASSQRPAGNEQYF
TGTGCCAGCAGCCAGCGACCGGCCGGTAACGAGCAGTACTTC
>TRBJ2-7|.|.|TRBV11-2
CASTLQANYYEQYF
TGTGCCAGCACCCTACAGGCAAACTACTACGAGCAGTACTTC
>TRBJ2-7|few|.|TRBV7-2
CASSFDRYEQYF
TGTGCCAGCAGCTTTGACAGGTACGAGCAGTACTTC
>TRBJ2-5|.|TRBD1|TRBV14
CASSQDQGAFETQYF
TGTGCCAGCAGCCAAGACCAGGGGGCGTTCGAGACCCAGTACTTC
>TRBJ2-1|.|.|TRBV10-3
CAISNTSFGFF
TGTGCCATCAGTAATACTAGCTTCGGGTTCTTC
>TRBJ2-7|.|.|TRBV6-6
CASSPTRRSYEQYF
TGTGCCAGCAGTCCTACCCGCAGGTCCTACGAGCAGTACTTC
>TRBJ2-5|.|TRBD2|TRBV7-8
CASSLGGLAGRETQYF
TGTGCCAGCAGCTTAGGGGGACTAGCGGGGCGGGAGACCCAGTACTTC
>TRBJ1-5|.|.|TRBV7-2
CASSLAGEPQHF
TGTGCCAGCAGCTTAGCGGGGGAGCCCCAGCATTTT
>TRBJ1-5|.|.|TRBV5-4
CASSLWGGMGSNQPQHF
TGTGCCAGCAGCTTGTGGGGCGGGATGGGTAGCAATCAGCCCCAGCATTTT
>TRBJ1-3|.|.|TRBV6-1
CASTPLSSGNTIYF
TGTGCCAGCACCCCCCTCAGCTCTGGAAACACCATATATTTT
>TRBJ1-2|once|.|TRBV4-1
CASSQVSLNYGYTF
TGCGCCAGCAGCCAGGTTTCCTTGAACTATGGCTACACCTTC
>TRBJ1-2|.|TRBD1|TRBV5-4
CASSLGGTGNYGYTF
TGTGCCAGCAGCTTGGGTGGGACAGGAAACTATGGCTACACCTTC
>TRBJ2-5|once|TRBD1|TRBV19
CASSPQGRQETQYF
TGTGCCAGTAGTCCACAGGGGCGCCAAGAGACCCAGTACTTC
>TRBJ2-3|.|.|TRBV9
CASSVLPGDTDTQYF
TGTGCCAGCAGCGTTCTCCCGGGCGACACAGATACGCAGTATTTT
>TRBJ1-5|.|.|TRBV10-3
CAISAPYQPQHF
TGTGCCATCAGTGCCCCCTATCAGCCCCAGCATTTT
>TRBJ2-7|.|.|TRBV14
CASSQASGRYEQYF
TGTGCCAGCAGCCAAGCGTCGGGGAGGTACGAGCAGTACTTC
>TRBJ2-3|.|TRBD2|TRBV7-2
CASSFLAAGADTQYF
TGTGCCAGCAGCTTCCTAGCGGCGGGGGCAGATACGCAGTATTTT
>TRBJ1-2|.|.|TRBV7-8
CASSSGPTPYGYTF
TGTGCCAGCAGCTCGGGGCCGACCCCCTATGGCTACACCTTC
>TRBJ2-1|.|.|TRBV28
CASSLAPTGLRYNEQFF
TGTGCCAGCAGTTTGGCCCCCACGGGACTCCGCTACAATGAGCAGTTCTTC
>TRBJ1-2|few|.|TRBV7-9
CASSVYGYTF
TGTGCCAGCAGCGTGTATGGCTACACCTTC
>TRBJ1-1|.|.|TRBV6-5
CASSYSGARMAFF
TGTGCCAGCAGTTACTCCGGGGCTCGGATGGCTTTCTTT
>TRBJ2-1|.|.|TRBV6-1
CASSERPDSYNEQFF
TGTGCCAGCAGTGAAAGGCCTGACTCCTACAATGAGCAGTTCTTC
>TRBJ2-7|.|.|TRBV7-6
CASSLLAPTYEQYF
TGTGCCAGCAGCTTATTGGCACCGACCTACGAGCAGTACTTC
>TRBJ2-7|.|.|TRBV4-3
CASSGTGTGAYEQYF
TGCGCCAGCAGCGGAACCGGGACTGGTGCCTACGAGCAGTACTTC
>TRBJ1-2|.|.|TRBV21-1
CASSKGRGHGYGYTF
TGTGCCAGCAGCAAAGGGAGGGGGCATGGCTATGGCTACACCTTC
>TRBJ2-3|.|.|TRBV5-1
CASSLDSPDTQYF
TGCGCCAGCAGCTTGGACAGCCCAGATACGCAGTATTTT
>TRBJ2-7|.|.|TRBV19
CASKRTGSYEQYF
TGTGCCAGTAAACGGACGGGGTCCTACGAGCAGTACTTC
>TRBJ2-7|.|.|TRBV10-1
CASSERDTGMDEQYF
TGCGCCAGCAGTGAGAGGGACACCGGTATGGACGAGCAGTACTTC
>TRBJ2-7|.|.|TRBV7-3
CASSLTPGESYEQYF
TGTGCCAGCAGCTTAACGCCAGGGGAATCCTACGAGCAGTACTTC
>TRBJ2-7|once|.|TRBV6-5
CASSYVTGSPEQYF
TGTGCCAGCAGTTACGTTACGGGTTCGCCCGAGCAGTACTTC
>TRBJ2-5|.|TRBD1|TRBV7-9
CASSLGDSGPQETQYF
TGTGCCAGCAGCTTAGGGGACAGCGGCCCTCAAGAGACCCAGTACTTC
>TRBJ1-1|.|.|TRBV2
CASMGTVNTEAFF
TGTGCCAGTATGGGGACCGTGAACACTGAAGCTTTCTTT
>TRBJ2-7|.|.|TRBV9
CASSRGQSGYEQYF
TGTGCCAGCAGTCGAGGACAGTCCGGCTACGAGCAGTACTTC
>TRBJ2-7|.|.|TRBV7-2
CASSLVAGAGAYEQYF
TGTGCCAGCAGCTTAGTGGCCGGGGCCGGGGCCTACGAGCAGTACTTC
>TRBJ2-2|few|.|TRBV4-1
CASSQDFVGVYTGELFF
TGCGCCAGCAGCCAAGATTTTGTGGGAGTGTACACCGGGGAGCTGTTTTTT
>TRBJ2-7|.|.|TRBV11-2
CASSSYRETYEQYF
TGTGCCAGCAGCTCTTACAGGGAAACATACGAGCAGTACTTC
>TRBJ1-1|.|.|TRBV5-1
CASSLGGNTEAFF
TGCGCCAGCAGCTTGGGGGGGAACACTGAAGCTTTCTTT
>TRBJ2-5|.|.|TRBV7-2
CASSWTVPGETQYF
TGTGCCAGCAGCTGGACAGTGCCAGGCGAGACCCAGTACTTC
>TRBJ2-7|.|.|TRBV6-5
CATRVGGDNEQYF
TGTGCCACCAGGGTGGGGGGGGACAACGAGCAGTACTTC
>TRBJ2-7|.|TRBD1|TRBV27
CASSLTGSYEQYF
TGTGCCAGCAGTCTGACAGGGTCCTACGAGCAGTACTTC
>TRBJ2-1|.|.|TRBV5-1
CASSSEGGWYNEQFF
TGCGCCAGCAGCTCTGAGGGGGGCTGGTACAATGAGCAGTTCTTC
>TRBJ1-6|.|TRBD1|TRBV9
CASSTGGASNSPLHF
TGTGCCAGCAGCACAGGGGGCGCCTCAAATTCACCCCTCCACTTT
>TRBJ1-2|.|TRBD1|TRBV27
CASSLSRQGANYGYTF
TGTGCCAGCAGTTTATCGCGGCAGGGGGCGAACTATGGCTACACCTTC
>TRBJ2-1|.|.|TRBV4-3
CASSQDFSGYNEQFF
TGCGCCAGCAGCCAAGATTTTAGCGGCTACAATGAGCAGTTCTTC
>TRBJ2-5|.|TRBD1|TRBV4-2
CASSPTFRDRGRGETQYF
TGTGCCAGCAGCCCTACATTCCGGGACAGGGGGCGCGGGGAGACCCAGTACTTC
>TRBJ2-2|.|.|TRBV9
CASSAELLAGELFF
TGTGCCAGCAGTGCCGAACTCTTGGCCGGGGAGCTGTTTTTT